This T cell receptor (beta chain) stems from a study of blood T cells in healthy people across ages. Study overall: Template switching recovered approximately one barcoded beta molecule for every two T cells.

Russia was home to the donors, healthy Caucasian individuals aged about 6 to 90. Study-wide findings and caveats: Roughly linear declines in TCR beta diversity per million T cells occurred with age.

Germline V gene lookup returns CDR1 LGHDT and CDR2 YNNKEL (reference sequence). This CDR3 spans 14 amino acids. Deletions cut 8 bases from V and 7 bases from J, with 15 bases between. Primers used in a second PCR of about 6 to 12 cycles were a sample-barcoded 5' primer and a J-beta primer mix. Per-sample output comprised a minimum of 3 million paired-end reads containing CDR3. TCRdb fed the 5' RACE reads into MiXCR, producing one record per CDR3 protein. This sample has 660,000 or so distinct CDR3 sequences; 58% occur once, and the top ten carry 30% to 45%. This clonotype was observed a handful of times. Its specificity is not known.

The TCR originated in a man in his fifties or sixties in good health. Sequencing was done on a sample of blood. The chain is built from TRBV3-1 and TRBJ1-6; a possible D gene is TRBD1 (5 bases). DNA for the CDR3: TGTGCCAGCGGATCCGGGACGGGCAATTCACCCCTCCACTTT. It translates to CASGSGTGNSPLHF.